The present entry profiles one TCR beta chain with its context. This record belongs to a study of blood T cell repertoires in COVID-19. About the research overall: Nucleic acid was either cDNA or gDNA, and it came from T cells, B-cell-depleted T cells, or PBMCs.

Methods used by the authors: The authors estimated nucleated cell counts from reference gene primer amplification. Here immunoSEQ multiplex PCR was the method, and the copy in TCRdb shows in-frame clones only, minus some. That table is the source of V, J and clone size, and D and trimming were worked out from the DNA. Of about 410,000 clones listed, about 90% are singletons. Trimming removed 1 base at V and 8 bases at J, with 15 bases between. The CDR3 loop spans 15 amino acids. CDR1 and CDR2 (germline): PRHDT, FYEKMQ (reference sequence). The chain links TRBV13 to TRBJ2-1; perhaps TRBD1 as D (5 bases). The TCR sequence derives from a woman aged 30 to 39 who had recovered from COVID-19. Sample: PBMCs or T cells enriched from blood (not recorded which). CDR3: CASSLVARGGDEQFF. The CDR3 nucleotides are TGTGCCAGCAGCTTAGTGGCTAGGGGTGGCGATGAGCAGTTCTTC.